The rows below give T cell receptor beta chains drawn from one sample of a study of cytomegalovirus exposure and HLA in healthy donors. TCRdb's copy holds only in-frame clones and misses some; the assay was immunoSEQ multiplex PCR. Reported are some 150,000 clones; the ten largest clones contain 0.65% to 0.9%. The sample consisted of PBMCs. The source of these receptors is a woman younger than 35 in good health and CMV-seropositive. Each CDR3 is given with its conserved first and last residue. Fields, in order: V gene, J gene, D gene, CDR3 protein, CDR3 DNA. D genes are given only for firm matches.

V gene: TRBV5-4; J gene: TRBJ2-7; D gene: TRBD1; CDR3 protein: CASSFLLGQGKGEQYF; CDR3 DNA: TGTGCCAGCAGCTTCCTCCTTGGACAGGGGAAGGGCGAGCAGTACTTC
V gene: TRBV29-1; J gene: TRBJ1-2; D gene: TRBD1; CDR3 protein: CSVGDRRNGYTF; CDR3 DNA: TGCAGCGTTGGGGACAGGCGGAATGGCTACACCTTC
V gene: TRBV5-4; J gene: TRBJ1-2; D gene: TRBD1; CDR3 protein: CASSPGQGAAGGYGYTF; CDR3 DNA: TGTGCCAGCAGCCCTGGACAGGGGGCGGCGGGGGGATATGGCTACACCTTC
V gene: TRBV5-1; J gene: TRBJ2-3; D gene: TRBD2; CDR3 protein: CASSLAGLAGVTSTDTQYF; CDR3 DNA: TGCGCCAGCAGCTTGGCCGGGCTAGCGGGGGTGACTAGCACAGATACGCAGTATTTT
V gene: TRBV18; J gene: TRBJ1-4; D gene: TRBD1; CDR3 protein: CASSLNTGGIEKLFF; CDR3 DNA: TGTGCCAGCTCATTGAACACAGGGGGCATTGAAAAACTGTTTTTT
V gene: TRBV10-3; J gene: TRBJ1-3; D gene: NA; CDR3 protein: CAISESPSSGNTIYF; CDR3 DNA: TGTGCCATCAGTGAGTCGCCGAGCTCTGGAAACACCATATATTTT
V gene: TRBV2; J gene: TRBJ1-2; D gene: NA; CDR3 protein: CASSEALVRGAYGYTF; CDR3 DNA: TGTGCCAGCAGTGAAGCGCTGGTACGGGGGGCTTATGGCTACACCTTC
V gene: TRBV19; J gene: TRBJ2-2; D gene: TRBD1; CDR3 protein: CASSRDRENTGELFF; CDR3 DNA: TGTGCCAGTAGTAGGGACAGGGAAAACACCGGGGAGCTGTTTTTT
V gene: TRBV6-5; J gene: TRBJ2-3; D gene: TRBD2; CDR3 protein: CASRRGGTDTQYF; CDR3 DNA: TGTGCCAGTCGACGGGGGGGCACAGATACGCAGTATTTT
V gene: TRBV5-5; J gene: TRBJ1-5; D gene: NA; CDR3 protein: CASSLNPTGGNQPQHF; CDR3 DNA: TGTGCCAGCAGCTTGAACCCCACCGGAGGCAATCAGCCCCAGCATTTT
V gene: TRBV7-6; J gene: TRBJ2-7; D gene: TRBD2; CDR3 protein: CASSLEAGGQVYEQYF; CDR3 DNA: TGTGCCAGCAGCTTAGAGGCGGGGGGGCAGGTCTACGAGCAGTACTTC
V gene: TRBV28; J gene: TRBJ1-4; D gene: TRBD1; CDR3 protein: CASGAGQGPNEKLFF; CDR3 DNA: TGTGCCAGCGGGGCCGGACAGGGACCTAATGAAAAACTGTTTTTT
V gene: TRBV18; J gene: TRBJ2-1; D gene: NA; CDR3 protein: CASSPPKGKLSGNEQFF; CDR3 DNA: TGTGCCAGCTCACCACCGAAGGGGAAGTTATCTGGGAATGAGCAGTTCTTC
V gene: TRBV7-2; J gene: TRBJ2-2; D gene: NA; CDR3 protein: CASRRPGGTGELFF; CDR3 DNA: TGTGCCAGCCGGAGGCCCGGGGGTACCGGGGAGCTGTTTTTT
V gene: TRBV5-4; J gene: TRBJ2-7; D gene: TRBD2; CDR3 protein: CASSFLAGGYEQYF; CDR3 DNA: TGTGCCAGCAGCTTCCTAGCGGGGGGCTACGAGCAGTACTTC
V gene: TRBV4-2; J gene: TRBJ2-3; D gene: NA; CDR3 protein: CASSQERDTQYF; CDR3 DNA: TGTGCCAGCAGCCAAGAGCGAGATACGCAGTATTTT
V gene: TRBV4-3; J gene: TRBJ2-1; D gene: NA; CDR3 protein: CASSQDLGGSYNEQFF; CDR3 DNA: TGCGCCAGCAGCCAAGATCTCGGGGGTAGCTACAATGAGCAGTTCTTC
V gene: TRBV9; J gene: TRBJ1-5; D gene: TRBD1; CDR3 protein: CASSLGQGGNQPQHF; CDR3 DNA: TGTGCCAGCAGCTTAGGACAGGGCGGCAATCAGCCCCAGCATTTT
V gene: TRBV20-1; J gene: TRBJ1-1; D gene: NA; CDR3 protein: CSAPGQKEAFF; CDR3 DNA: TGCAGTGCTCCCGGACAGAAAGAAGCTTTCTTT
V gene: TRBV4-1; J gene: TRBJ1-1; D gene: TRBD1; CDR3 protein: CASSPHRGGTEAFF; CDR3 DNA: TGCGCCAGCAGCCCTCACAGGGGTGGTACTGAAGCTTTCTTT
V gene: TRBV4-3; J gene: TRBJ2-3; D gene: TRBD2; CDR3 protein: CASSLLGGADTQYF; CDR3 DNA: TGCGCCAGCAGCCTGCTCGGGGGGGCAGATACGCAGTATTTT
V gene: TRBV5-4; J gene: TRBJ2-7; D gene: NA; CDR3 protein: CASSLDFSRDEQYF; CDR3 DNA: TGTGCCAGCAGCTTGGACTTCTCTCGGGACGAGCAGTACTTC
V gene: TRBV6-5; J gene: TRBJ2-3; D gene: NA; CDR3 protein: CASRRGARGDTQYF; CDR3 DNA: TGTGCCAGCAGACGGGGGGCGCGAGGAGATACGCAGTATTTT
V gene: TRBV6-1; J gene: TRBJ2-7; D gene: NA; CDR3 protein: CASSGRGGAYEQYF; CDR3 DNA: TGTGCCAGCAGTGGGAGGGGGGGGGCCTACGAGCAGTACTTC
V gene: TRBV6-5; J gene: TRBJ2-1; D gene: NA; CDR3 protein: CASRTTVEQFF; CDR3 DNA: TGTGCCAGCAGAACGACAGTAGAGCAGTTCTTC
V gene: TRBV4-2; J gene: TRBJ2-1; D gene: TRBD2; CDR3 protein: CASSQDFLAGNYNEQFF; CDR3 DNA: TGTGCCAGCAGCCAAGATTTCTTAGCGGGGAACTACAATGAGCAGTTCTTC
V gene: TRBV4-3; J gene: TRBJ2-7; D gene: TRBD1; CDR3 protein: CASSQMTGSHEQYF; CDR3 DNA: TGCGCCAGCAGCCAAATGACAGGGAGCCACGAGCAGTACTTC
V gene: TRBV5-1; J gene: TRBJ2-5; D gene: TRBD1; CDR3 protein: CASSLEGTGAETQYF; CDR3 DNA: TGCGCCAGCAGCTTGGAGGGGACAGGGGCCGAGACCCAGTACTTC
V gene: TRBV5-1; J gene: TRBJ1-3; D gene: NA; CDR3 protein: CASSLVPALLGLSGNTIYF; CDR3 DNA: TGCGCCAGCAGCTTGGTTCCAGCGCTCTTGGGGCTCTCTGGAAACACCATATATTTT
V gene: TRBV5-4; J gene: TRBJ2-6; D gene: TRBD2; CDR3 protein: CASSPGLAGGANVLTF; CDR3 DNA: TGTGCCAGCAGCCCCGGACTAGCGGGAGGGGCCAACGTCCTGACTTTC
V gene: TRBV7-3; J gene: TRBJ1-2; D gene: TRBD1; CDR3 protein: CASSPGDSTDGYTF; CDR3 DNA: TGTGCCAGCAGCCCCGGGGACAGTACAGATGGCTACACCTTC
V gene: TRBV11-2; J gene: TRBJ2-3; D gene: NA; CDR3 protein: CASSFGPYTDTQYF; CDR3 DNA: TGTGCCAGCAGCTTTGGGCCCTACACAGATACGCAGTATTTT
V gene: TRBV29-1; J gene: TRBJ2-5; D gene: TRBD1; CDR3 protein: CSVNRGIGGETQYF; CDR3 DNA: TGCAGCGTTAACAGGGGAATCGGTGGAGAGACCCAGTACTTC
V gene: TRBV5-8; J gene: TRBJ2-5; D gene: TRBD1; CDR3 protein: CASSWGQGAQETQYF; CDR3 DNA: TGTGCCAGCAGCTGGGGACAGGGGGCCCAAGAGACCCAGTACTTC
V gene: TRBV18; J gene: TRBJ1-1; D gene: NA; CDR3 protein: CATEQQSGNTEAFF; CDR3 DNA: TGTGCCACCGAACAACAGTCCGGAAACACTGAAGCTTTCTTT
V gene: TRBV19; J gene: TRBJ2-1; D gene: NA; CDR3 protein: CASSIAGYSYNEQFF; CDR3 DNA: TGTGCCAGTAGTATCGCGGGGTACAGTTACAATGAGCAGTTCTTC
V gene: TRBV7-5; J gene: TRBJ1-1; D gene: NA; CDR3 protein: CVRSWGEGDTFNVNTEAFF; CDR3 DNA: TGTGTCAGAAGCTGGGGGGAGGGGGACACCTTTAATGTGAACACTGAAGCTTTCTTT
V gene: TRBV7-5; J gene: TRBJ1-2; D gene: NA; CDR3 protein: CVRSPTGSRRGGYGYTF; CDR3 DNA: TGTGTCAGAAGCCCAACAGGCAGCAGGCGAGGGGGCTATGGCTACACCTTC
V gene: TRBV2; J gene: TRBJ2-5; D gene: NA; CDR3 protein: CASKIWAGETQYF; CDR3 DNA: TGTGCCAGTAAGATATGGGCCGGCGAGACCCAGTACTTC
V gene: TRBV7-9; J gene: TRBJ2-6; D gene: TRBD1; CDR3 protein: CASSPRQGAPGANVLTF; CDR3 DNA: TGTGCCAGCAGCCCACGACAGGGTGCCCCTGGGGCCAACGTCCTGACTTTC
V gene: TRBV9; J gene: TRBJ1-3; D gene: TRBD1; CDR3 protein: CASSPRTGGLNTIYF; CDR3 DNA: TGTGCCAGCAGCCCTCGGACAGGGGGCCTTAACACCATATATTTT
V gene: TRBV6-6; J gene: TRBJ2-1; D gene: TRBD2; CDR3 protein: CASNARLALNEQFF; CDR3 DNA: TGTGCCAGCAACGCGAGACTAGCACTCAATGAGCAGTTCTTC
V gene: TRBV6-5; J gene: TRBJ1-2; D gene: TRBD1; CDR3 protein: CASSQGQYYGYTF; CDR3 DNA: TGTGCCAGCAGTCAGGGACAGTACTATGGCTACACCTTC
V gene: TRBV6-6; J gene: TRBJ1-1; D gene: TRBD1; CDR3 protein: CASREGQGKNTEAFF; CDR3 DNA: TGTGCCAGCAGAGAGGGACAGGGGAAGAACACTGAAGCTTTCTTT